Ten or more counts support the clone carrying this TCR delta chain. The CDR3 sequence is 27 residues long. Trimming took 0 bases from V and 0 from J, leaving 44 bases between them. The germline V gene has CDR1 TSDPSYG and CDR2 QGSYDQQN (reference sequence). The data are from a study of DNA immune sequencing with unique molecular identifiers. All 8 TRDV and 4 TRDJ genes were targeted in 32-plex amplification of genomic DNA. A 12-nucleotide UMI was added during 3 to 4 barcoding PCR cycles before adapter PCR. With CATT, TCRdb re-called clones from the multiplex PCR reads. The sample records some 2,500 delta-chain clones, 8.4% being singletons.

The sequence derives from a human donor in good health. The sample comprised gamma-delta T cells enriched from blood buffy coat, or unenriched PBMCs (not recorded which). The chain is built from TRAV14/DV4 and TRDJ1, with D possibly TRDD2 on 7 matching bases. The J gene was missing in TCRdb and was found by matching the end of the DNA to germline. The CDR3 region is CAMREGLTVPTKDPVVRILRYTDKLIF. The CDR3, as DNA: TGTGCAATGAGAGAGGGCCTCACAGTTCCTACGAAAGATCCCGTGGTCCGGATACTCCGTTACACCGATAAACTCATCTTT.